The clone carrying this TCR beta chain was detected a few times. Its target is not known. Looked up from germline, CDR1 is SGHTA and CDR2 is FQGTGA. The CDR3 extends over 13 amino acids. Trimming cost V 4 bases and J 6 bases, with 11 bases left between them. Individual cDNA molecules each received unique molecular identifiers attached to them. TCRdb reprocessed the 5' RACE reads via MiXCR and lists one record per CDR3 protein. The table lists tens of thousands of distinct CDR3 sequences, more than 9% of them singletons. This sample is part of a study of early T cells in non-severe SARS-CoV-2 infection. Overall study: Chains were unpaired, as sequencing was done on bulk RNA from unsorted whole blood.

Overall study findings and caveats: Matching with VDJdb favored anti-spike CD8 responses (missing private and CD4 specificities).

This chain joins TRBV7-3 and TRBJ2-3; D gene uncertain. The sequence was collected from an adult who was a healthcare worker with PCR-confirmed SARS-CoV-2 infection or an uninfected control (not recorded which). The source material was whole blood. The CDR3 reads CASSSHSLDTQYF. The CDR3, as DNA: TGTGCCAGCAGCTCCCACTCCCTCGATACGCAGTATTTT.